Given below is one TCR beta chain in context. The table came from immunoSEQ multiplex PCR; TCRdb's copy has only in-frame clones and leaves some out. This table holds approximately 51,000 clones, 92% found once. This sample is part of a study of T cell changes during pregnancy in multiple sclerosis. Germline-derived CDR1 and CDR2 are SGHNT and YYREEE (reference sequence). The CDR3 consists of 16 residues. V lost 5 bases, J lost 4 bases, and 10 bases stayed unmatched. The sequenced sample was CD4+ T cells from peripheral blood mononuclear cells, obtained after pregnancy. The receptor was isolated from a female donor with multiple sclerosis, enrolled in a pregnancy study. The chain has TRBV5-4 and TRBJ2-3; 10 bases agree with TRBD1. The CDR3 region has the DNA TGTGCCAGCAGTCTCCCGGGACAGGGGATCGCAGATACGCAGTATTTT. This translates into CASSLPGQGIADTQYF.